The clone carrying this TCR beta chain appeared many times. Its antigen is currently unknown. This entry comes from a study of metastatic and nonmetastatic thyroid tumors. The overall study: Where malignant and benign thyroid patients were concerned, repertoires were compared across blood and tumor or nodule tissue.

Per the germline V gene, CDR1 is LGHNA and CDR2 is YNFKEQ. V shed 4 bases and J shed 4 bases, with 19 bases lying between them. CDR3 length: 16 residues. Broader study findings: Patients with malignant thyroid tumors reportedly had significantly higher TCR beta diversity than those with benign nodules, in blood and tumor.

In the source study's methods: To classify distant metastasis in papillary thyroid cancer, a model was built from CDR3 differences across clinicopathological groups. TCRdb recomputed clones from the PCR reads via MiXCR. The V and J calls were not made by the authors but by TCRdb's processing. The repertoire has tens of thousands of clones, roughly 15% of them found once; the top ten carry around 3.1%. No patient received treatment before thyroid surgery. The sequence was obtained from a female donor with papillary thyroid cancer or a benign thyroid nodule (not recorded which). Some clones in this sample may be carry-over from other donors' samples. This chain uses TRBV4-2 with TRBJ1-2; perhaps TRBD1 as D (6 bases). The sample comprised blood. Written as DNA, the CDR3 is TGTGCCAGCAGCCGTACTCAGGGGCAGGGTGTCTATGGCTACACCTTC. Translation: CASSRTQGQGVYGYTF.